The subject of this entry is one TCR beta chain. The data were taken from a study of technical replicates of blood from a few donors. TCRdb's copy holds only in-frame clones and misses some; the assay was immunoSEQ multiplex PCR. This sample has around 68,000 clones, with 95% to 98% found just once. The sequence was collected from a human donor in good health. The sample consisted of T cells isolated from PBMCs.

The CDR3 loop is CASSFQPAGEKLFF. The CDR3 DNA reads as TGTGCCAGCAGCTTCCAACCGGCGGGTGAAAAACTGTTTTTT. This rearrangement joins TRBV11-2 to TRBJ1-4, with D unclear. V was cut by 3 bases and J by 7 bases, with 12 bases left in between. Germline CDR1 and CDR2: SGHAT and FQNNGV. The CDR3 loop spans 14 amino acids.